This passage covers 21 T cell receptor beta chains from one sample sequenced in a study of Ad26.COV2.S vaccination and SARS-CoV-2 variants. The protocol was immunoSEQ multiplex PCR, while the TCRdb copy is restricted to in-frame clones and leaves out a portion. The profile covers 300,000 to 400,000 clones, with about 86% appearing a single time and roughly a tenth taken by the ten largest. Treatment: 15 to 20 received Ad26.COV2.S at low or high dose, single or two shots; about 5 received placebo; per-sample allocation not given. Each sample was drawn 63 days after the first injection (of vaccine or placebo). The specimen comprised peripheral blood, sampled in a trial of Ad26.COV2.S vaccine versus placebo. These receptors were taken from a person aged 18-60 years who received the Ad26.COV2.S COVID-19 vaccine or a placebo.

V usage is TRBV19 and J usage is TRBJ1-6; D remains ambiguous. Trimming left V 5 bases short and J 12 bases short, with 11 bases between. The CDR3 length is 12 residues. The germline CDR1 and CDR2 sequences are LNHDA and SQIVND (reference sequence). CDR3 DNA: TGTGCCAGTAGTGAAGAGACGGGACCCCTCCACTTT. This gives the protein CASSEETGPLHF. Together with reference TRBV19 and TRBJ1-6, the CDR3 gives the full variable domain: DGGITQSPKYLFRKEGQNVTLSCEQNLNHDAMYWYRQDPGQGLRLIYYSQIVNDFQKGDIAEGYSVSREKKESFPLTVTSAQKNPTAFYLCASSEETGPLHFGNGTRLTVT.

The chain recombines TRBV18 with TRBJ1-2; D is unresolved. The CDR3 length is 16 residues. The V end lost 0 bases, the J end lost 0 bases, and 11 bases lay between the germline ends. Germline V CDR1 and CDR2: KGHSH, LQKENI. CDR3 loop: CASSPPVGSPNYGYTF. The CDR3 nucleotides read TGTGCCAGCTCACCACCGGTTGGGTCCCCTAACTATGGCTACACCTTC.

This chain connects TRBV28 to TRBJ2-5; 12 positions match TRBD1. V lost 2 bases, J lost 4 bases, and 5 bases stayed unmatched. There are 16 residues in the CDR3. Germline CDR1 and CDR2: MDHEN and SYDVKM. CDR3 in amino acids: CASSLRGQGARETQYF. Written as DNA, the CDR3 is TGTGCCAGCAGTTTAAGGGGACAGGGGGCGCGAGAGACCCAGTACTTC.

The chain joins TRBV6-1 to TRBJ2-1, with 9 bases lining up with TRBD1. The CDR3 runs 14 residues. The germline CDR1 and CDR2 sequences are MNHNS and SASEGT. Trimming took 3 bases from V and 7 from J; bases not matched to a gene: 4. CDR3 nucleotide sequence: TGTGCCAGCAGTGAGACAGGGGGGAAGAATGAGCAGTTCTTC. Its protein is CASSETGGKNEQFF.

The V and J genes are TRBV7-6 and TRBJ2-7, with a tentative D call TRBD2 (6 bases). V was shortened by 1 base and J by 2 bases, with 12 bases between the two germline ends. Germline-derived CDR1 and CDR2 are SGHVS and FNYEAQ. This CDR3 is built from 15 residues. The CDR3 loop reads CASSLDGGGTYEQYF. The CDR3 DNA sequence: TGTGCCAGCAGCTTAGATGGTGGAGGGACCTACGAGCAGTACTTC.

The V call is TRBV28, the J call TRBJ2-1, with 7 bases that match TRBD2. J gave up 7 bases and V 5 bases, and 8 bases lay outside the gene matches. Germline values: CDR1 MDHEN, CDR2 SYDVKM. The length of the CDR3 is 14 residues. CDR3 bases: TGTGCCAGCAGTGTGGCGGGAGAGATAAATGAGCAGTTCTTC. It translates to CASSVAGEINEQFF.

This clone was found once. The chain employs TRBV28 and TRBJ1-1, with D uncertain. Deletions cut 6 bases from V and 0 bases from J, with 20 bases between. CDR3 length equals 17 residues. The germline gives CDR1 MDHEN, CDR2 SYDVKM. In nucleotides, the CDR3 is TGTGCCAGCAGGGGTCCCGGCGGAGAAGAAATGAACACTGAAGCTTTCTTT. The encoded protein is CASRGPGGEEMNTEAFF.

The CDR3 is CASSLSGVEAFNYGYTF. CDR3 nucleotides: TGTGCCAGCAGCTTATCTGGTGTGGAGGCCTTTAACTATGGCTACACCTTC. This chain joins TRBV11-2 and TRBJ1-2; D not resolved. Germline CDR1 and CDR2: SGHAT and FQNNGV. The ends were cut back, 2 bases at V and 1 base at J, with 17 bases in the middle. The CDR3 totals 17 residues.

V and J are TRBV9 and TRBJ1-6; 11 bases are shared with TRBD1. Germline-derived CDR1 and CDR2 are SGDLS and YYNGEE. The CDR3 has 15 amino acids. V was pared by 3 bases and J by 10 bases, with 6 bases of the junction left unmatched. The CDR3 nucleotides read TGTGCCAGCAGCGCCGGACAGGGGGCTGCCTCACCCCTCCACTTT. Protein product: CASSAGQGAASPLHF.

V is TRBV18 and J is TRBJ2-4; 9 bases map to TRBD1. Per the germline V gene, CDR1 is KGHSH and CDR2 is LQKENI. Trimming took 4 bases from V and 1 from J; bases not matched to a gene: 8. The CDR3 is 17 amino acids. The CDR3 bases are TGTGCCAGCTCACTCAGGACAGGGGAGTTGGCCAAAAACATTCAGTACTTC. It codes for CASSLRTGELAKNIQYF.

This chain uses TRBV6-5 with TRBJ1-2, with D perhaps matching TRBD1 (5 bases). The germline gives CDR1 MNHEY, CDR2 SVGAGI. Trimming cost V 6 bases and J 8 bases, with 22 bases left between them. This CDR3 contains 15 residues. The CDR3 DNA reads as TGTGCCAGCAGGTGGGACTCCGGGGGTCGCTACGGCTACACCTTC. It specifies CASRWDSGGRYGYTF.

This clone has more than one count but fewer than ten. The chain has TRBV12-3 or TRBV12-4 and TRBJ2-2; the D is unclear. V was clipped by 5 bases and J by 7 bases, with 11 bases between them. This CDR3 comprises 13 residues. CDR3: CASSLSHGGELFF. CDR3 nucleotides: TGTGCCAGCAGTCTGTCGCACGGCGGGGAGCTGTTTTTT.

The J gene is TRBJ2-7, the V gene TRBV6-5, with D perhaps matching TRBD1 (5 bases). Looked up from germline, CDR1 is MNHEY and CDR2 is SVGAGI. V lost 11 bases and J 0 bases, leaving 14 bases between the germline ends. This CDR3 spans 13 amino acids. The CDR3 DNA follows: TGTGCCCTCAGGGCCTCGAGCTCCTACGAGCAGTACTTC. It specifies CALRASSSYEQYF.

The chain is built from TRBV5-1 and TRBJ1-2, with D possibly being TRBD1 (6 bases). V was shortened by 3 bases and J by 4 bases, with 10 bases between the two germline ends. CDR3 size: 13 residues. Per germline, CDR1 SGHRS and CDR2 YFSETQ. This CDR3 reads CASSSGGSYGYTF. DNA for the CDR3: TGCGCCAGCAGCTCGGGGGGCAGCTATGGCTACACCTTC.

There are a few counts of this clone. CDR3 residues: CASRDREGGYEQYF. The CDR3 DNA reads TGTGCCAGCAGAGACAGGGAAGGGGGCTACGAGCAGTACTTC. The chain is built from TRBV7-2 and TRBJ2-7, with 7 bases aligning to TRBD1. The CDR3 has 14 residues. Per the germline V gene, CDR1 is SGHTA and CDR2 is FQGNSA. J lost 3 bases, V lost 6 bases, and 8 bases had no gene match.

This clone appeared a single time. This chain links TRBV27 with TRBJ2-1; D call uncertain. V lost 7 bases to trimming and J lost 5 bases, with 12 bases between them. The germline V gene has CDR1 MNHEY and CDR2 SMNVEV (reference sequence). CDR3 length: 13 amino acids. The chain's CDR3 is CASTRNLDNEQFF. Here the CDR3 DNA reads TGTGCCAGCACTAGGAATTTGGACAATGAGCAGTTCTTC.

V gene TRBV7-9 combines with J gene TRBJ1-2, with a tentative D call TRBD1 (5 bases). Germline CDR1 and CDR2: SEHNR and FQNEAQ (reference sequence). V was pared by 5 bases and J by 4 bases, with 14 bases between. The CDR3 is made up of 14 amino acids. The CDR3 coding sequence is TGTGCCAGCAGCCGAGGGGACGGCCTCTATGGCTACACCTTC. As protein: CASSRGDGLYGYTF.

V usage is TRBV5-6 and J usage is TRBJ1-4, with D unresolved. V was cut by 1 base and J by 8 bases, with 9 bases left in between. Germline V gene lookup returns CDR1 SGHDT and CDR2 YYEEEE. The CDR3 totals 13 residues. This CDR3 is CASSLRAGEKLFF. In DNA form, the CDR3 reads TGTGCCAGCAGCTTGAGGGCGGGCGAAAAACTGTTTTTT.

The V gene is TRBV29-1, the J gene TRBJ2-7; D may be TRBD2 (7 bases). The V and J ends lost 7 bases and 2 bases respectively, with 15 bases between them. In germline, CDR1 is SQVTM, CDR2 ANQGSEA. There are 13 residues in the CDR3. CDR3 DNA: TGCAGCGCAGAGGGGGGGCAGACCTACGAGCAGTACTTC. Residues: CSAEGGQTYEQYF.

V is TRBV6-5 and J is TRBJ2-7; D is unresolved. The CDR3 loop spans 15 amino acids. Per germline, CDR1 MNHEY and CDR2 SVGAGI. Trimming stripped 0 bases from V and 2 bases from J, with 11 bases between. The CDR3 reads CASSYSRVGTYEQYF. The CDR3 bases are TGTGCCAGCAGTTACTCAAGGGTCGGTACCTACGAGCAGTACTTC.

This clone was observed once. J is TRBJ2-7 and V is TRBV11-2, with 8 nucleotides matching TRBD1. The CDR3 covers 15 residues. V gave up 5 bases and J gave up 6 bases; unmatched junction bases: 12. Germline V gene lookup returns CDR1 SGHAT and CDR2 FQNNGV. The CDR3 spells CASSRERTGYSEQYF. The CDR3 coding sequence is TGTGCCAGCAGCCGGGAGCGGACAGGGTATTCCGAGCAGTACTTC. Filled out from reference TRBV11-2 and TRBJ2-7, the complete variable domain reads EAGVAQSPRYKIIEKRQSVAFWCNPISGHATLYWYQQILGQGPKLLIQFQNNGVVDDSQLPKDRFSAERLKGVDSTLKIQPAKLEDSAVYLCASSRERTGYSEQYFGPGTRLTVT.